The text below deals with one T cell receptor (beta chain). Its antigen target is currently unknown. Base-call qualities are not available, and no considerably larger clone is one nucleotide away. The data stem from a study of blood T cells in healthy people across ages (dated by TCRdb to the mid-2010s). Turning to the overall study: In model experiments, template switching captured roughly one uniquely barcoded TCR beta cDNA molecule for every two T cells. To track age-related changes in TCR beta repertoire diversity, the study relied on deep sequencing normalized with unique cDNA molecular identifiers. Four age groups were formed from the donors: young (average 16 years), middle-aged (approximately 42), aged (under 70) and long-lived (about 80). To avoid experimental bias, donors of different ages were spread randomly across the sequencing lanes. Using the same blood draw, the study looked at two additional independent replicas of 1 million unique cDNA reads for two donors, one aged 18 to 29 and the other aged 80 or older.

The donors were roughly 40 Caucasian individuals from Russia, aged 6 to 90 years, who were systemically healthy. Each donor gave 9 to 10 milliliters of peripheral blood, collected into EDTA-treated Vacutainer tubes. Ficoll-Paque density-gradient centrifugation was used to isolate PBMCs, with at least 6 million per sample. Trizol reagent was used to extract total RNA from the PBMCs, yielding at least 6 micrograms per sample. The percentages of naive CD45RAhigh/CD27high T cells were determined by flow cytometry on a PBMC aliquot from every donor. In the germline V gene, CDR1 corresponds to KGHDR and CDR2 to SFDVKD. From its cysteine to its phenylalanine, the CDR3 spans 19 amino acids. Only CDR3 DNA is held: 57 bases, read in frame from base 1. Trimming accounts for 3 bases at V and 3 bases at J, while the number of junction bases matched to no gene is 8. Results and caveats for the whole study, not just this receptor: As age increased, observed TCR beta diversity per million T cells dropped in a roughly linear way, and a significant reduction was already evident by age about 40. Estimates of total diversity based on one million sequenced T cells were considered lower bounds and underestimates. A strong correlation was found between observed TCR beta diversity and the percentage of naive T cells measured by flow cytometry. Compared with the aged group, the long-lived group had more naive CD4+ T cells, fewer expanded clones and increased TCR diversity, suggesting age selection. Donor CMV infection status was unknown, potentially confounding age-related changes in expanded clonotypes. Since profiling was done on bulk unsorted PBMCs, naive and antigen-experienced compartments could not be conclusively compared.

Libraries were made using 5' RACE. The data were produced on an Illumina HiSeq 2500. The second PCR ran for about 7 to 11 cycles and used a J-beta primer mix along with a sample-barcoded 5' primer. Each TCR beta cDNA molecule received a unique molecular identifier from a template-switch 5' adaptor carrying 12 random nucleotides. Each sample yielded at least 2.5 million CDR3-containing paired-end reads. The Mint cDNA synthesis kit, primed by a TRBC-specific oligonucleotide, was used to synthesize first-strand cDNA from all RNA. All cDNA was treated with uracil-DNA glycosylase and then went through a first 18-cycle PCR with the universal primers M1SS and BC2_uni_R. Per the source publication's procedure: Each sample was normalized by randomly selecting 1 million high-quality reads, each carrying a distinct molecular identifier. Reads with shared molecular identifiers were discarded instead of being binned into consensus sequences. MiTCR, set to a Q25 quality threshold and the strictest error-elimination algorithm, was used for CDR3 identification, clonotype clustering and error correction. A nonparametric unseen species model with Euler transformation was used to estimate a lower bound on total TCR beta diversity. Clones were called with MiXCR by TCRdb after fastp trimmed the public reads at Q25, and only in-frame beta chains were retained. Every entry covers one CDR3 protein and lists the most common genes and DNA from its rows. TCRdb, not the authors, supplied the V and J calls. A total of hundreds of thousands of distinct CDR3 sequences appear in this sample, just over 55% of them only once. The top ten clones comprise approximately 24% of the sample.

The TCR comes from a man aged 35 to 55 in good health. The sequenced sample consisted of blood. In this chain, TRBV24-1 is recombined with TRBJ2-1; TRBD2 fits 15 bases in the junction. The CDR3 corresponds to CATSDLGTSGGPHYNEQFF. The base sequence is TGTGCCACCAGTGATCTCGGGACTAGCGGGGGGCCCCACTACAATGAGCAGTTCTTC.